Presented here are 27 T cell receptor beta chains from one specimen sequenced in a study of T cell responses to AZD1222 COVID-19 vaccine. Profiled with immunoSEQ multiplex PCR; TCRdb holds only in-frame clones, not every one. The top ten hold roughly 25% of the sample, which has 150,000 to 200,000 clones, about 88% seen once. The sample was peripheral blood, taken 28 days after the second AZD1222 dose. All receptors derive from an adult who received the AZD1222 COVID-19 vaccine.

This chain connects TRBV6-2 or TRBV6-3 to TRBJ2-5; possible D gene TRBD1, 6 bases. The CDR3 is 15 amino acids. Germline-derived CDR1 and CDR2 are MNHEY and SVGEGT. Trimming shortened V by 1 base and J by 2 bases, and 11 bases separated the two germline ends. The CDR3, as DNA: TGTGCCAGCAGTTACTTGCCAGGGGAACAAGAGACCCAGTACTTC. Its translation: CASSYLPGEQETQYF.

J is TRBJ2-3 and V is TRBV12-3 or TRBV12-4; weak D call: TRBD1 (6 bases). V was cut by 5 bases and J by 6 bases, with 12 bases left in between. The CDR3 runs 13 residues. In DNA, the CDR3 is TGTGCCAGCAGTCCAGGGGTTCAGGATACGCAGTATTTT. It codes for CASSPGVQDTQYF.

The chain joins TRBV28 to TRBJ1-2; D might be TRBD1 (5 bases). The germline CDR1 and CDR2 sequences are MDHEN and SYDVKM. The CDR3 runs to 12 residues. V was pared by 7 bases and J by 5 bases, with 11 bases between. The CDR3 spells CASTRGDYGYTF. CDR3 sequence (DNA): TGTGCCAGCACCCGGGGGGATTATGGCTACACCTTC.

The CDR3 sequence: CASEGYRGSTDTQYF. CDR3 coding DNA: TGTGCCAGTGAGGGGTACAGGGGAAGTACAGATACGCAGTATTTT. The V call is TRBV19, the J call TRBJ2-3, with 7 bases fitting TRBD1. CDR3 length: 15 residues. CDR1 LNHDA and CDR2 SQIVND come from the germline V gene (reference sequence). V shed 8 bases, J shed 3 bases, and the junction held 11 bases outside the gene matches.

The chain uses TRBV15 and TRBJ2-7, with 9 bases lining up with TRBD1. Per the germline V gene, CDR1 is LNHNV and CDR2 is YYDKDF (reference sequence). J lost 1 base, V lost 3 bases, and 7 bases had no gene match. The CDR3 runs to 16 residues. In DNA, the CDR3 is TGTGCCACCAGCAGCCGCAGACAGGGGGGTTCCTACGAGCAGTACTTC. Amino acids: CATSSRRQGGSYEQYF.

This chain connects TRBV11-3 to TRBJ2-2; D is possibly TRBD1 (5 bases). Germline V gene lookup returns CDR1 SGHNT and CDR2 YENEEA. V lost 4 bases to trimming and J lost 3 bases, with 15 bases between them. The CDR3 is 16 amino acids. The CDR3 loop is CASSYNRARDTGELFF. CDR3 sequence (DNA): TGTGCCAGCAGCTATAACCGGGCCAGGGACACCGGGGAGCTGTTTTTT.

About this clone itself: One junction end disagrees with the germline gene, perhaps due to a read error. The V call is TRBV20-1, the J call TRBJ1-1, with D possibly being TRBD1 (5 bases). Germline V gives CDR1 DFQATT, CDR2 SNEGSKA (reference sequence). The CDR3 has 13 residues. The CDR3 region is CSASGGGSTGAFF. Written as DNA, the CDR3 is TGCAGTGCTAGTGGGGGGGGATCGACTGGAGCTTTCTTT.

V is TRBV7-9 and J is TRBJ2-7, with D perhaps being TRBD1 or TRBD2 (5 bases each). Germline CDR1 reads SEHNR; CDR2 reads FQNEAQ (reference sequence). The V gene lost 4 bases and the J gene lost 6 bases, with 16 bases spanning the gap. The CDR3 loop spans 14 amino acids. CDR3 sequence: CASSSGRSGSEQYF. The CDR3 DNA reads TGTGCCAGCAGCTCGGGACGGTCTGGTAGCGAGCAGTACTTC.

V is TRBV12-3 or TRBV12-4 and J is TRBJ1-2; D is ambiguous. The V end was cut by 1 base, the J end by 5 bases, with 8 bases between. This CDR3 is built from 13 residues. This CDR3 is CASSLGQTYGYTF. As DNA, the CDR3 is TGTGCCAGCAGTTTAGGGCAGACTTATGGCTACACCTTC.

The CDR3 DNA reads TGCGCCAGCAGGGGGGGGACAGGGTGGACCTACGAGCAGTACTTC. It encodes CASRGGTGWTYEQYF. The rearrangement links TRBV5-1 to TRBJ2-7, with 9 positions matching TRBD1. The J segment lost 2 bases and the V segment lost 5 bases, leaving 8 bases of the junction unmatched. The CDR3 is 15 amino acids. The germline gives CDR1 SGHRS, CDR2 YFSETQ.

The rearrangement joins TRBV7-2 to TRBJ2-7, with TRBD1 matching over 11 bases. The CDR3 runs to 15 residues. Losses at the gene ends were 2 bases for V and 4 bases for J; bases not matched to a gene: 4. From germline, CDR1 is SGHTA and CDR2 FQGNSA. CDR3 loop: CASSLRDRGMYEQYF. DNA of the CDR3: TGTGCCAGCAGCTTAAGGGACAGGGGGATGTACGAGCAGTACTTC.

This clone has only one observation. J is TRBJ1-4 and V is TRBV25-1; D is undetermined. The CDR3 has 11 residues. Trimming removed 4 bases at V and 11 bases at J, with 8 bases between. The V gene's germline CDR1 is MGHDK and CDR2 SYGVNS. CDR3 amino acids: CASSAVGKLFF. In DNA, the CDR3 is TGTGCCAGCAGTGCCGTGGGGAAACTGTTTTTT.

This chain joins TRBV18 and TRBJ2-1; 10 nucleotides match TRBD2. J gave up 8 bases and V 2 bases, and 6 bases lay outside the gene matches. The CDR3 is 15 amino acids. CDR1 is KGHSH, CDR2 LQKENI, per germline. The CDR3 loop is CASSPSAGGPHEQFF. The CDR3 nucleotides are TGTGCCAGCTCACCATCAGCGGGAGGGCCCCATGAGCAGTTCTTC.

This rearrangement joins TRBV9 to TRBJ2-5, with TRBD2 identical over 9 bases. Germline CDR1 and CDR2: SGDLS and YYNGEE. This CDR3 has 19 amino acids. Trimming removed 0 bases from V and 2 bases from J; junction bases left unmatched: 14. As DNA, the CDR3 is TGTGCCAGCAGCGTAGGGCTAGCGGGAACCATGACATATCAAGAGACCCAGTACTTC. Amino acid sequence: CASSVGLAGTMTYQETQYF.

The genes are TRBV10-2 and TRBJ2-2; 14 nucleotides match TRBD2. Unmatched junction bases numbered 5, after V lost 5 bases and J lost 6 bases. CDR1 is WSHSY and CDR2 is SAAADI in the germline V gene. This CDR3 has 16 amino acids. CDR3 nucleotide sequence: TGCGCCAGCAGTACTGGGACTAGCGGGAGTGCCGGGGAGCTGTTTTTT. Protein product: CASSTGTSGSAGELFF.

About this clone itself: The conserved phenylalanine or tryptophan is not found at the CDR3 terminus, so this likely reflects a read error. The DNA is left out, because the CDR3 cannot be placed on it with certainty; the CDR3 is given as TCRdb lists it. V and J are TRBV5-1 and TRBJ2-7; TRBD1, the table's D call, was not compared with the DNA. Including both end residues, the CDR3 is 11 amino acids long. Germline V gene lookup returns CDR1 SGHRS and CDR2 YFSETQ. CDR3 residues: CASSLSTGGIL.

This chain connects TRBV5-8 to TRBJ2-5; D is perhaps TRBD2 (6 bases). The V and J ends lost 3 bases and 3 bases respectively, with 15 bases between them. The CDR3 sequence is 15 residues long. Per germline, CDR1 SGHTS and CDR2 YDEGEE. The CDR3 region is CASSWGGTTKETQYF. The CDR3 nucleotides read TGTGCCAGCAGCTGGGGCGGGACCACCAAAGAGACCCAGTACTTC.

This chain connects TRBV7-3 to TRBJ2-1; TRBD2 matches at 16 bases. Trimming removed 5 bases from V and 7 bases from J; junction bases left unmatched: 8. CDR3 length: 17 amino acids. Germline V gene sequence: CDR1 SGHTA, CDR2 FQGTGA. The CDR3 sequence: CASSQTGLAGGPNEQFF. CDR3 coding DNA: TGTGCCAGCAGCCAGACGGGACTAGCGGGAGGGCCGAATGAGCAGTTCTTC.

As for this clone: Other DNA variants within this sample encode the same CDR3. This chain links TRBV5-1 with TRBJ2-1; D not certain. CDR1 SGHRS and CDR2 YFSETQ come from the germline V gene. Trimming pared 0 bases from V and 0 bases from J, leaving 7 bases between. The CDR3 loop spans 15 amino acids. The CDR3 nucleotides read TGCGCCAGCAGCTTGGATCGGAGCTCCTACAATGAGCAGTTCTTC. This codes for CASSLDRSSYNEQFF.

The chain joins TRBV2 to TRBJ2-1, with D unresolved. Per the germline V gene, CDR1 is SNHLY and CDR2 is FYNNEI. The CDR3 loop spans 14 amino acids. Deletions cut 0 bases from V and 13 bases from J, with 16 bases between. The DNA of the CDR3 is TGTGCCAGCAGTGAAGCGCGATTCCTCAGTCCACAGTTCTTC. Amino acids: CASSEARFLSPQFF.

This chain connects TRBV12-3 or TRBV12-4 to TRBJ1-2; no reliable D call. V lost 6 bases, J lost 5 bases, and 13 bases lay in between. The length of the CDR3 is 13 residues. The CDR3 region has the DNA TGTGCCAGCAGACGCCCCGGGAGTTATGGCTACACCTTC. Protein product: CASRRPGSYGYTF.

The chain combines TRBV3-1 (or the pseudogene TRBV3-2) with TRBJ2-7; D unclear. Trimming took off 4 bases at V and 6 bases at J, with 10 bases between the two ends. This CDR3 is 12 amino acids long. CDR1 and CDR2 from the germline V gene are LGHDT and YNNKEL (reference sequence). In nucleotides, the CDR3 is TGTGCCAGCAGCCGGGGAAAGGGCGAGCAGTACTTC. Encoded protein: CASSRGKGEQYF.

This clone was observed once. This chain links TRBV10-3 with TRBJ2-3; possibly TRBD2 for D (5 bases). CDR3 length: 13 residues. V dropped 7 bases and J dropped 3 bases, with 11 bases sitting between them. Germline V CDR1 and CDR2: ENHRY, SYGVKD. CDR3 bases: TGTGCCATCACGGATGGGGAGACAGATACGCAGTATTTT. It is translated as CAITDGETDTQYF.

The genes are TRBV5-5 and TRBJ2-7; D is perhaps TRBD2 (5 bases). The ends were cut back, 0 bases at V and 4 bases at J, with 8 bases in the middle. The CDR3 extends over 13 amino acids. Germline values: CDR1 SGHKS, CDR2 YYEKEE (reference sequence). For the CDR3, the DNA is TGTGCCAGCAGCTTGGGGGGAGTGTACGAGCAGTACTTC. It codes for CASSLGGVYEQYF.

The chain carries TRBV6-6 and TRBJ2-3; 10 bases are a match to TRBD2. The germline V gene encodes CDR1 MNHNY and CDR2 SVGAGI (reference sequence). V lost 5 bases to trimming and J lost 4 bases; unmatched junction nucleotides: 12. This CDR3 spans 17 amino acids. The CDR3 reads CASSRISGTSVADTQYF. The CDR3 nucleotides read TGTGCCAGCAGTCGAATATCCGGGACTAGCGTAGCAGATACGCAGTATTTT.

To note about this clone: Germline and junction disagree at one end, which may indicate a read error. The J gene is TRBJ2-3, the V gene TRBV7-9, with D maybe TRBD1 (7 bases). Looked up from germline, CDR1 is SEHNR and CDR2 is FQNEAQ (reference sequence). CDR3 length equals 19 residues. CDR3 bases: TGTGTCAGCAGCCGGGGGTCCCTCAGGGGGGAGAGGAGCACAGATACGCAGTATTTT. Translated: CVSSRGSLRGERSTDTQYF. Variable domain in full (rest from reference TRBV7-9 and TRBJ2-3): DTGVSQNPRHKITKRGQNVTFRCDPISEHNRLYWYRQTLGQGPEFLTYFQNEAQLEKSRLLSDRFSAERPKGSFSTLEIQRTEQGDSAMYLCVSSRGSLRGERSTDTQYFGPGTRLTVL.

This chain links TRBV2 with TRBJ2-3; 8 nucleotides align to TRBD2. V dropped 7 bases and J dropped 3; count of bases not matched to a gene: 12. Germline loops: CDR1 SNHLY, CDR2 FYNNEI. The CDR3 length is 16 residues. The CDR3 DNA sequence: TGTGCCAGCACTGCCCGAGCGGGAGTTCTGACAGATACGCAGTATTTT. Residues: CASTARAGVLTDTQYF.